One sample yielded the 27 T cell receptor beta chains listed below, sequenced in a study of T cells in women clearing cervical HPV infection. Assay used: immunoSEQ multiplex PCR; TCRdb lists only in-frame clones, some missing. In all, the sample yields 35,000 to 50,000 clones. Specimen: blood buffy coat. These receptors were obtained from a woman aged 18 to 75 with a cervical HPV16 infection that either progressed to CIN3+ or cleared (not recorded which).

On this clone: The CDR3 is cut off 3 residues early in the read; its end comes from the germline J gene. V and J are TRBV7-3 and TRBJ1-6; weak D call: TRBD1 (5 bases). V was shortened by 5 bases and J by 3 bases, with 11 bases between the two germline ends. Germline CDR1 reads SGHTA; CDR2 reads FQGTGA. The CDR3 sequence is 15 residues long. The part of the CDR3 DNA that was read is TGTGCCAGCAGCGAACAGGCGAACTATAATTCACCC. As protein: CASSEQANYNSP. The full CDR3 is CASSEQANYNSPLHF.

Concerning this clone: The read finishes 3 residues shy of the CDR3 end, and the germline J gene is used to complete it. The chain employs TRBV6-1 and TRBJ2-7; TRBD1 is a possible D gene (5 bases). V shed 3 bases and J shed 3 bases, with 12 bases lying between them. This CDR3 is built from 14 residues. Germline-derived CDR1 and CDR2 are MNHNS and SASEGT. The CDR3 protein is CASSESRADYEQYF. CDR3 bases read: TGTGCCAGCAGTGAGAGCAGGGCAGACTACGAG.

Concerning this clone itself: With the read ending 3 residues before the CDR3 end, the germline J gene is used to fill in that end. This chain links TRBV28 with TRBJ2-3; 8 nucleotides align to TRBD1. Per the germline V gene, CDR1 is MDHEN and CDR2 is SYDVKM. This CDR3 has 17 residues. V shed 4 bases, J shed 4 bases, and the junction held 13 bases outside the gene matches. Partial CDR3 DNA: TGTGCCAGCAGTTCACACTCCGGACAGGGCCCGGCAGATACG. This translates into CASSSHSGQGPADT. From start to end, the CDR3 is CASSSHSGQGPADTQYF.

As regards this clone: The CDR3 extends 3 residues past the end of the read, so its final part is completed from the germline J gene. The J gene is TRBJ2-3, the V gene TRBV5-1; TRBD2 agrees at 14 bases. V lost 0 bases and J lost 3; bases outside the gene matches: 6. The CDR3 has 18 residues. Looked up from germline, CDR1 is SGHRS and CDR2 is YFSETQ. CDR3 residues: CASSLVGLAGGRTDTQYF. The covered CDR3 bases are TGCGCCAGCAGCTTGGTAGGACTAGCGGGAGGACGAACAGATACG.

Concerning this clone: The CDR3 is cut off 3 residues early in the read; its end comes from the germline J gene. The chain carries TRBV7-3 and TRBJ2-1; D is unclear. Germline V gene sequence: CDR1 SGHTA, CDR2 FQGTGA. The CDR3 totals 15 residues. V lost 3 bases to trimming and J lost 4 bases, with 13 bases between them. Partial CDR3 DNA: TGTGCCAGCAGCTTTGGGCAGGTATCTTACAATGAG. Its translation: CASSFGQVSYNE. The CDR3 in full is CASSFGQVSYNEQFF.

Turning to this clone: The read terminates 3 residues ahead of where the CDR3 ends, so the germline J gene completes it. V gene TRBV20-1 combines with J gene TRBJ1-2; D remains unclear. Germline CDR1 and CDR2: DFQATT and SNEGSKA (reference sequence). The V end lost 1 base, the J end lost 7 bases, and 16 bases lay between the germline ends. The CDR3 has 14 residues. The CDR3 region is CSARAQADHLGYTF. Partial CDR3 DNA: TGCAGTGCTAGAGCCCAGGCCGACCATCTTGGC.

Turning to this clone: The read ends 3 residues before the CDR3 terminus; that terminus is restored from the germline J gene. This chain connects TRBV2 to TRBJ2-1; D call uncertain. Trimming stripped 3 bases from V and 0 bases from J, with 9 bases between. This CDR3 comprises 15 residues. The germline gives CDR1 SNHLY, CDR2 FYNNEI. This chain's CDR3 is CASSDGLSSYNEQFF. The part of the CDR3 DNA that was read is TGTGCCAGCAGTGATGGGCTGAGCTCCTACAATGAG.

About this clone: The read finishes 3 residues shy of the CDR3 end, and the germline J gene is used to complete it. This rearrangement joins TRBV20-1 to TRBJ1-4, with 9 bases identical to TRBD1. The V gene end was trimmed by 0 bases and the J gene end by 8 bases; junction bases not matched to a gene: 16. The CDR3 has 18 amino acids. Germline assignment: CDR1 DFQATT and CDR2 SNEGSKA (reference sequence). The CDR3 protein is CSARDTSGQGQGEEKLFF. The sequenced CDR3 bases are TGCAGTGCTAGAGATACCTCGGGACAGGGACAAGGAGAGGAAAAA.

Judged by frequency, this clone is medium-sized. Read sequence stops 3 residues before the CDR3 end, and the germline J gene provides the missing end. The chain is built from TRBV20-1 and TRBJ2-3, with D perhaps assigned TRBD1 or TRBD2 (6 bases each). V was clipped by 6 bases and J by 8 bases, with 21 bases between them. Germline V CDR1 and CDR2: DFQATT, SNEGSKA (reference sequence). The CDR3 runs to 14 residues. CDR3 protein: CSAPDWGPEGTQYF. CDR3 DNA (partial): TGCAGTGCCCCGGACTGGGGGCCGGAGGGTACG.

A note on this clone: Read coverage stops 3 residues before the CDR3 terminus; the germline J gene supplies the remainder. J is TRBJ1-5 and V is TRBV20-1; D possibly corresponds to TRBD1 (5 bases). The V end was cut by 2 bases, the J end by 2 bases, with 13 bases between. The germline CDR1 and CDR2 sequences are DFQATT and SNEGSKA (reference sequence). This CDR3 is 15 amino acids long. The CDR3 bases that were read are TGCAGTGCTAGACGCAGGGTCGGTGGCAATCAGCCC. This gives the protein CSARRRVGGNQP. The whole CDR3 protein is CSARRRVGGNQPQHF.

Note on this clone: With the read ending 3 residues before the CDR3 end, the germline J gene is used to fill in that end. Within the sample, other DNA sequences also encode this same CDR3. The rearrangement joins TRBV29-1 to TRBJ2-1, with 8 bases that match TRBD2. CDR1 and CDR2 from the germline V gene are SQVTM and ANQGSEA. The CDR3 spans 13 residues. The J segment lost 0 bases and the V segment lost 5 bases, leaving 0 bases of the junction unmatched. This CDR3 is CSVSGSSYNEQFF. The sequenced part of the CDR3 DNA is TGCAGCGTTAGCGGGAGCTCCTACAATGAG.

The CDR3 spells CAWSGGTGGVNTEAFF. Partial CDR3 DNA: TGTGCCTGGAGTGGCGGGACAGGGGGCGTTAACACTGAA. V and J are TRBV30 and TRBJ1-1, with TRBD1 matching 12 bases. With the read ending 3 residues before the CDR3 end, the germline J gene is used to fill in that end. With V trimmed by 1 base and J by 2 bases, 5 bases remained unmatched. CDR1 and CDR2 (germline): GTSNPN, SVGIG (reference sequence). The CDR3 length is 16 residues.

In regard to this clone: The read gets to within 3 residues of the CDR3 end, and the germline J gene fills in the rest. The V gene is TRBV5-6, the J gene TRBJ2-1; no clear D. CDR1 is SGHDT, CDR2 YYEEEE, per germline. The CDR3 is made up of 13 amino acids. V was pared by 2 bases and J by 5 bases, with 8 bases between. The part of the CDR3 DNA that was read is TGTGCCAGCAGCTTTGGCTCTGACAATGAG. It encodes CASSFGSDNE. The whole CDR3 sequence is CASSFGSDNEQFF. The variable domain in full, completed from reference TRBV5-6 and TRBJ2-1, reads DAGVTQSPTHLIKTRGQQVTLRCSPKSGHDTVSWYQQALGQGPQFIFQYYEEEERQRGNFPDRFSGHQFPNYSSELNVNALLLGDSALYLCASSFGSDNEQFFGPGTRLTVL.

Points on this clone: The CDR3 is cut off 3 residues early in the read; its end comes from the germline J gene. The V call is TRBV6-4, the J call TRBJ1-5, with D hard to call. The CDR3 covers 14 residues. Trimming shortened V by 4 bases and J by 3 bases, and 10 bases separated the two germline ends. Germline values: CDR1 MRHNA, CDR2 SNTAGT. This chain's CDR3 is CASSGPGFNQPQHF. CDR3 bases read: TGTGCCAGCAGTGGACCGGGGTTCAATCAGCCC.

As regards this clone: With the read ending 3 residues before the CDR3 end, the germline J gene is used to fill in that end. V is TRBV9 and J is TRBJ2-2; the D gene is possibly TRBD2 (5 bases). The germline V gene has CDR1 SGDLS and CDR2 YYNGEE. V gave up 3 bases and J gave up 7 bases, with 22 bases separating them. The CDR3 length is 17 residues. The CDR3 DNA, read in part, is TGTGCCAGCAGCGCCGATGTTCGTGAGGGTAGGGTCGGGGAG. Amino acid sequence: CASSADVREGRVGE. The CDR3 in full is CASSADVREGRVGELFF.

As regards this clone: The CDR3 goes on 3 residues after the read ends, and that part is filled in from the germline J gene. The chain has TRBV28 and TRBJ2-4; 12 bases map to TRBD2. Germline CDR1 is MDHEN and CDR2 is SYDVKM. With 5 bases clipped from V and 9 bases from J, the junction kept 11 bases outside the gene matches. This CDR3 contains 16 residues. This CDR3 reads CASSTAPPSGRGIQYF. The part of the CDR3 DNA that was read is TGTGCCAGCAGTACCGCCCCCCCTAGCGGGAGGGGCATT.

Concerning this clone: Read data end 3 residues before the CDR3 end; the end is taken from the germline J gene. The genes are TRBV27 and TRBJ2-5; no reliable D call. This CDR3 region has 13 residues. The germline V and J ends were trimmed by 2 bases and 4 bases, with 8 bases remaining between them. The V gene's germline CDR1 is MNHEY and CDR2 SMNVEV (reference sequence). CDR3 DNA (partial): TGTGCCAGCAGTTTAGGTCTAAGAGAGACC. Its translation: CASSLGLRET. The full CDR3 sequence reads CASSLGLRETQYF.

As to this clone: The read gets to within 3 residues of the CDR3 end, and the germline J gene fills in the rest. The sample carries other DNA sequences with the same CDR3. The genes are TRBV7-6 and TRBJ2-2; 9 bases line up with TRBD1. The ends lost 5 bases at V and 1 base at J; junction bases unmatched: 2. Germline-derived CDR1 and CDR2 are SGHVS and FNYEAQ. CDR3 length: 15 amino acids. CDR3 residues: CASSPGQGNTGELFF. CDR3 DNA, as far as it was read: TGTGCCAGCAGCCCGGGACAGGGGAACACCGGGGAG.

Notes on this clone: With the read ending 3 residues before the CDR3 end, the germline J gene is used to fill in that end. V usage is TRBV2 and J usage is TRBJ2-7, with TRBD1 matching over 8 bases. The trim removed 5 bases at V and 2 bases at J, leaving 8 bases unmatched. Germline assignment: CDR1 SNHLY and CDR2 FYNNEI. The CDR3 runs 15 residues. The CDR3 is CASSYPGQAPYEQYF. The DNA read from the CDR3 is TGTGCCAGCAGTTACCCGGGACAGGCTCCCTACGAG. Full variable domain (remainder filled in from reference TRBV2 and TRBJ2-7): EPEVTQTPSHQVTQMGQEVILRCVPISNHLYFYWYRQILGQKVEFLVSFYNNEISEKSEIFDDQFSVERPDGSNFTLKIRSTKLEDSAMYFCASSYPGQAPYEQYFGPGTRLTVT.

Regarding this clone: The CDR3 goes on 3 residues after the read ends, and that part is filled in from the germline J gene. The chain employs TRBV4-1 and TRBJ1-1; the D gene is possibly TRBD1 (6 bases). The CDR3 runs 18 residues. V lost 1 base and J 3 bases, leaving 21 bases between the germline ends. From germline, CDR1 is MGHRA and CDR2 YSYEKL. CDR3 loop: CASSQAAGGWGADTEAFF. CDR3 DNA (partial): TGCGCCAGCAGCCAAGCCGCGGGGGGATGGGGGGCGGACACTGAA.

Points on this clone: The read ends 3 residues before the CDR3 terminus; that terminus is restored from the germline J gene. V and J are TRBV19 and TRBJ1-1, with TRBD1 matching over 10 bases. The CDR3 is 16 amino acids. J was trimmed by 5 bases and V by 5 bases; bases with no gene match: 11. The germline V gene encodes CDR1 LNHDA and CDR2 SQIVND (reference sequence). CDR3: CASSGTGTGAWTEAFF. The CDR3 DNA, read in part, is TGTGCCAGTAGTGGGACCGGGACAGGGGCTTGGACTGAA.

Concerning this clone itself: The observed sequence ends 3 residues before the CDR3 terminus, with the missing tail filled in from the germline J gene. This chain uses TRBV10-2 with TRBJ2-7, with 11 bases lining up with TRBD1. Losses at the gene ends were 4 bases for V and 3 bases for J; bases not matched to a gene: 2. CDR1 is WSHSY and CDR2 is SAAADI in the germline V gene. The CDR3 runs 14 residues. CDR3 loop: CASSAGQGDYEQYF. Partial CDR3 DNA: TGCGCCAGCAGTGCGGGACAGGGGGACTACGAG.

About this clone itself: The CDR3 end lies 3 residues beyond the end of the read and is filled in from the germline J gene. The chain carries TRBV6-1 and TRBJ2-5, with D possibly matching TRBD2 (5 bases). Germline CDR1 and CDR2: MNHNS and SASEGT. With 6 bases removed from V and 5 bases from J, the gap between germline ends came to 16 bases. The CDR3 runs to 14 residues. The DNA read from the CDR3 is TGTGCCAGCAGGGAACCCGGGGTGTTGGAGACC. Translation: CASREPGVLET. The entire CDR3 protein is CASREPGVLETQYF.

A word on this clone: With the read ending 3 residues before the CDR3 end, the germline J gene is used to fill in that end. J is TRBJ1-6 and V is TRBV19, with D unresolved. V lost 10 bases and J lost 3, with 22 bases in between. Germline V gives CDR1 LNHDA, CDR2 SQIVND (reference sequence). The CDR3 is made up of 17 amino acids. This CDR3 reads CATQRGVSSNYNSPLHF. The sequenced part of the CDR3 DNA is TGTGCCACCCAACGCGGGGTTAGTTCCAACTATAATTCACCC.

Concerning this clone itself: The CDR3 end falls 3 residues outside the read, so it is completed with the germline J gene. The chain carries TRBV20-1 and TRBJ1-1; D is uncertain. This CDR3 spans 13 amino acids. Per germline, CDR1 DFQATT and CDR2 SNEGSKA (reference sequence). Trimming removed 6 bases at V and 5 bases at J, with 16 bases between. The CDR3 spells CSARPHLITEAFF. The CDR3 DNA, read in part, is TGCAGTGCGCGCCCCCACCTTATAACTGAA.

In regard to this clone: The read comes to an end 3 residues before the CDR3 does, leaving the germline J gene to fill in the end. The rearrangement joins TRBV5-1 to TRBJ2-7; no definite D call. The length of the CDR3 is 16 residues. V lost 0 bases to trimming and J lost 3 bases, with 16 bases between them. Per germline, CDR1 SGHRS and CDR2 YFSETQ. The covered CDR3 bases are TGCGCCAGCAGCTTGGCTTCAGGAGAACTTTACTACGAG. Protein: CASSLASGELYYE. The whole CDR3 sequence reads CASSLASGELYYEQYF.

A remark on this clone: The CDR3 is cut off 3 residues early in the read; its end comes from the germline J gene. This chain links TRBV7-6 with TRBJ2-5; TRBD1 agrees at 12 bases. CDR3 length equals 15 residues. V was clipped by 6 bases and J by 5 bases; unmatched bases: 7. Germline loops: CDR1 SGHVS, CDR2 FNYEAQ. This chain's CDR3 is CASSYRDRGRETQYF. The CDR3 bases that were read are TGTGCCAGCAGTTACCGGGACAGGGGGCGGGAGACC.